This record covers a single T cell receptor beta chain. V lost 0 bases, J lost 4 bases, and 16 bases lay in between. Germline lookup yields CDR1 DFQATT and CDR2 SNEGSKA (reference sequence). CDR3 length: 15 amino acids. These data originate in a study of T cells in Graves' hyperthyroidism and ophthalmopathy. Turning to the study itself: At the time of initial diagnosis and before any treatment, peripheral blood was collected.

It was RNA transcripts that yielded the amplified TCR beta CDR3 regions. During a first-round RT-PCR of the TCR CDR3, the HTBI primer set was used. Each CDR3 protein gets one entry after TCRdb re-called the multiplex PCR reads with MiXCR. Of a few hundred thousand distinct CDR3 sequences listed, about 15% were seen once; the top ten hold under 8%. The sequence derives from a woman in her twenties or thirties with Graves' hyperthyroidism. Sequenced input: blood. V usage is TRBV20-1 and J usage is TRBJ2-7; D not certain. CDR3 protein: CSARDPAGLGYEQYF. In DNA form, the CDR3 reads TGCAGTGCTAGAGACCCCGCTGGGTTGGGGTACGAGCAGTACTTC.